This passage covers 22 T cell receptor beta chains from one sample sequenced in a study of chemoradiotherapy in HPV16-positive cancers. Assay: immunoSEQ multiplex PCR; the TCRdb copy retains only in-frame clones and omits some. The top ten hold 4% to 5% of the sample, which has about 66,000 clones, 88% seen once. The source was blood, collected from a patient who underwent chemoradiotherapy. These receptors originate from a human donor with HPV-associated anogenital cancer.

CDR3 sequence (DNA): TGCGCCAGCAGCTTGTTTCCCCGGACAGGGGACTACGAGCAGTACTTC. This gives the protein CASSLFPRTGDYEQYF. This chain joins TRBV5-1 and TRBJ2-7, with TRBD1 matching over 9 bases. The CDR3 contains 16 residues. Losses at the gene ends were 1 base for V and 3 bases for J; bases not matched to a gene: 8. Germline V gene sequence: CDR1 SGHRS, CDR2 YFSETQ.

V usage is TRBV10-2 and J usage is TRBJ1-1; no reliable D call. This CDR3 spans 13 amino acids. V was trimmed by 2 bases and J by 5 bases, leaving 9 bases between them. Germline CDR1 WSHSY, CDR2 SAAADI. The CDR3 DNA reads as TGCGCCAGCAGTGAGATACGAGGGACTGAAGCTTTCTTT. Its protein product is CASSEIRGTEAFF.

This clone was counted ten times or more. This chain connects TRBV19 to TRBJ1-1; TRBD1 might be the D (5 bases). The CDR3 covers 14 residues. The germline V gene has CDR1 LNHDA and CDR2 SQIVND (reference sequence). The ends were cut back, 0 bases at V and 4 bases at J, with 9 bases in the middle. The CDR3: CASSIDRGTTEAFF. The CDR3 DNA follows: TGTGCCAGTAGTATAGACCGAGGGACCACTGAAGCTTTCTTT.

The chain employs TRBV29-1 and TRBJ2-7; D perhaps matches TRBD1 (5 bases). The CDR3 extends over 13 amino acids. Trimming left V 2 bases short and J 2 bases short, with 10 bases between. Germline V gene sequence: CDR1 SQVTM, CDR2 ANQGSEA. The DNA of the CDR3 is TGCAGCGTTGAAATAGGGGAAGCCTACGAGCAGTACTTC. This gives the protein CSVEIGEAYEQYF.

The gene calls are TRBV19 and TRBJ2-7, with D possibly being TRBD2 (5 bases). Germline-derived CDR1 and CDR2 are LNHDA and SQIVND (reference sequence). V lost 7 bases and J 5 bases, leaving 15 bases between the germline ends. The CDR3 contains 13 residues. The CDR3 DNA sequence: TGTGCCAGTAAGGGATTCGGGGAAGACGAGCAGTACTTC. Amino acids: CASKGFGEDEQYF. The entire variable domain, with the rest obtained from reference TRBV19 and TRBJ2-7, is as follows: DGGITQSPKYLFRKEGQNVTLSCEQNLNHDAMYWYRQDPGQGLRLIYYSQIVNDFQKGDIAEGYSVSREKKESFPLTVTSAQKNPTAFYLCASKGFGEDEQYFGPGTRLTVT.

This chain joins TRBV6-5 and TRBJ1-3; perhaps TRBD1 as D (6 bases). Per the germline V gene, CDR1 is MNHEY and CDR2 is SVGAGI. The CDR3 covers 13 residues. Trimming pared 6 bases from V and 5 bases from J, leaving 11 bases between. CDR3 loop: CASSLDRRNTIYF. DNA for the CDR3: TGTGCCAGCAGCTTGGACAGAAGAAACACCATATATTTT.

The J gene is TRBJ2-4, the V gene TRBV6-5, with D maybe TRBD1 (6 bases). The V end was cut by 6 bases, the J end by 2 bases, with 11 bases between. Germline CDR1 is MNHEY and CDR2 is SVGAGI. The CDR3 is 14 amino acids. CDR3 sequence reads: CASSNRATKNIQYF. The DNA of the CDR3 is TGTGCCAGCAGCAACAGGGCTACCAAAAACATTCAGTACTTC.

The chain links TRBV18 to TRBJ2-7; 7 nucleotides align to TRBD1. The CDR3 contains 13 residues. J was trimmed by 5 bases and V by 6 bases; bases with no gene match: 7. Germline lookup yields CDR1 KGHSH and CDR2 LQKENI. The CDR3 DNA reads as TGTGCCAGCTCCCGGGACAGCGTCCACGAGCAGTACTTC. Translated: CASSRDSVHEQYF.

The J gene is TRBJ1-1, the V gene TRBV2; D perhaps matches TRBD1 (5 bases). Germline V lookup: CDR1 SNHLY, CDR2 FYNNEI. This CDR3 comprises 14 residues. V dropped 6 bases and J dropped 0 bases, with 11 bases sitting between them. This chain's CDR3 is CASRVTGMNTEAFF. CDR3 coding DNA: TGTGCCAGCAGGGTTACAGGAATGAACACTGAAGCTTTCTTT. The variable domain in full, completed from reference TRBV2 and TRBJ1-1, reads EPEVTQTPSHQVTQMGQEVILRCVPISNHLYFYWYRQILGQKVEFLVSFYNNEISEKSEIFDDQFSVERPDGSNFTLKIRSTKLEDSAMYFCASRVTGMNTEAFFGQGTRLTVV.

J is TRBJ1-2 and V is TRBV18; D remains ambiguous. The germline V gene encodes CDR1 KGHSH and CDR2 LQKENI. The V end was cut by 3 bases, the J end by 2 bases, with 7 bases between. The CDR3 runs 13 residues. CDR3 region: CASSPDGNYGYTF. The CDR3 region has the DNA TGTGCCAGCTCACCGGACGGAAACTATGGCTACACCTTC.

The chain combines TRBV19 with TRBJ1-1; a possible D gene is TRBD1 (5 bases). CDR1 is LNHDA, CDR2 SQIVND, per germline (reference sequence). The V end was cut by 5 bases, the J end by 5 bases, with 18 bases between. The CDR3 consists of 15 residues. The CDR3 spells CASSPGGGVLTEAFF. The CDR3 region has the DNA TGTGCCAGTAGTCCCGGGGGGGGTGTTTTAACTGAAGCTTTCTTT. Variable domain in full (rest from reference TRBV19 and TRBJ1-1): DGGITQSPKYLFRKEGQNVTLSCEQNLNHDAMYWYRQDPGQGLRLIYYSQIVNDFQKGDIAEGYSVSREKKESFPLTVTSAQKNPTAFYLCASSPGGGVLTEAFFGQGTRLTVV.

J is TRBJ2-3 and V is TRBV5-8; the D gene is possibly TRBD2 (5 bases). In germline, CDR1 is SGHTS, CDR2 YDEGEE. V was trimmed by 2 bases and J by 2 bases, leaving 9 bases between them. The CDR3 length is 14 residues. CDR3 sequence: CASSFGVATDTQYF. Written as DNA, the CDR3 is TGTGCCAGCAGCTTCGGGGTGGCCACAGATACGCAGTATTTT.

The gene calls are TRBV4-2 and TRBJ2-3, with 8 bases aligning to TRBD2. Germline assignment: CDR1 LGHNA and CDR2 YNFKEQ. The CDR3 covers 15 residues. J was trimmed by 6 bases and V by 0 bases; bases with no gene match: 5. The CDR3 DNA follows: TGTGCCAGCAGCCAAGACGGAACTAGCGGCGATACGCAGTATTTT. Its translation: CASSQDGTSGDTQYF.

The sample holds a few counts of this clone. This chain joins TRBV10-2 and TRBJ1-1, with D maybe TRBD1 (5 bases). The germline V gene has CDR1 WSHSY and CDR2 SAAADI. The CDR3 length is 15 residues. V was trimmed by 4 bases and J by 5 bases, leaving 17 bases between them. Here the CDR3 reads CASSAVVGTGTEAFF. In nucleotides, the CDR3 is TGCGCCAGCAGTGCTGTAGTCGGGACGGGAACTGAAGCTTTCTTT.

The V call is TRBV5-4, the J call TRBJ1-1; 11 bases agree with TRBD1. The V and J ends lost 1 base and 5 bases, in that order; junction bases with no gene match: 4. Germline assignment: CDR1 SGHNT and CDR2 YYREEE (reference sequence). This CDR3 contains 15 residues. CDR3 loop: CASSLPGQGGTEAFF. For the CDR3, the DNA is TGTGCCAGCAGCTTGCCGGGACAGGGGGGGACTGAAGCTTTCTTT.

The V call is TRBV6-1, the J call TRBJ2-4; D assignment may be TRBD1 or TRBD2 (5 bases each). CDR1 MNHNS and CDR2 SASEGT come from the germline V gene. The CDR3 length is 18 residues. Trimming took 3 bases from V and 0 from J, leaving 18 bases between them. The CDR3 DNA reads as TGTGCCAGCAGTGACCCCCTTGGGACGAATCTAGCCAAAAACATTCAGTACTTC. It is translated as CASSDPLGTNLAKNIQYF.

With regard to this clone: Other DNA variants within this sample encode the same CDR3. The V call is TRBV11-3, the J call TRBJ2-1; 7 positions match TRBD2. J gave up 0 bases and V 3 bases, and 2 bases lay outside the gene matches. The germline CDR1 and CDR2 sequences are SGHNT and YENEEA. There are 15 residues in the CDR3. This CDR3 is CASSLGGSSYNEQFF. The CDR3, as DNA: TGTGCCAGCAGCTTGGGGGGGTCCTCCTACAATGAGCAGTTCTTC.

The V call is TRBV19, the J call TRBJ1-5; 11 bases line up with TRBD1. CDR1 LNHDA and CDR2 SQIVND come from the germline V gene (reference sequence). Trimming at V came to 3 bases and at J to 2 bases, leaving 9 bases not matched to a gene. This CDR3 is 18 amino acids long. CDR3 loop: CASSMVGTGGKGNQPQHF. The CDR3 DNA reads as TGTGCCAGTAGTATGGTCGGGACAGGGGGGAAAGGCAATCAGCCCCAGCATTTT. Drawing the rest from reference TRBV19 and TRBJ1-5, the complete variable domain is DGGITQSPKYLFRKEGQNVTLSCEQNLNHDAMYWYRQDPGQGLRLIYYSQIVNDFQKGDIAEGYSVSREKKESFPLTVTSAQKNPTAFYLCASSMVGTGGKGNQPQHFGDGTRLSIL.

The chain couples TRBV5-1 to TRBJ1-5, with D maybe TRBD1 (6 bases). The V and J ends lost 0 bases and 1 base respectively, with 14 bases between them. CDR3 size: 17 residues. Germline CDR1 reads SGHRS; CDR2 reads YFSETQ. The CDR3 nucleotides are TGCGCCAGCAGCTTGGAACAGGGTCTATCGAGCAATCAGCCCCAGCATTTT. Translated, it gives CASSLEQGLSSNQPQHF.

The chain combines TRBV6-6 with TRBJ2-3, with 12 nucleotides matching TRBD1. The germline V gene encodes CDR1 MNHNY and CDR2 SVGAGI (reference sequence). The CDR3 contains 14 residues. The V segment lost 7 bases and the J segment 5 bases; nucleotides outside the gene matches: 4. The CDR3 DNA is TGTGCCAGCAAGGGGACAGGGGGCAGAGATACGCAGTATTTT. It translates to CASKGTGGRDTQYF.

The gene calls are TRBV4-1 and TRBJ1-4; TRBD1 is a possible D gene (6 bases). V was shortened by 1 base and J by 3 bases, with 12 bases between the two germline ends. Germline V gene sequence: CDR1 MGHRA, CDR2 YSYEKL. The CDR3 has 16 amino acids. In DNA form, the CDR3 reads TGCGCCAGCAGCCAAGGGTTGGCAGGGGCTAATGAAAAACTGTTTTTT. Its translation is CASSQGLAGANEKLFF.

The rearrangement uses TRBV7-9 and TRBJ2-7; TRBD1 might be the D (5 bases). V was cut by 5 bases and J by 6 bases, with 23 bases left in between. The CDR3 sequence is 16 residues long. Germline lookup yields CDR1 SEHNR and CDR2 FQNEAQ (reference sequence). CDR3: CASSTPGRGRVVEQYF. CDR3 DNA: TGTGCCAGCAGCACTCCGGGTAGGGGCAGGGTGGTCGAGCAGTACTTC.